These 13 T cell receptor beta chains share one sample of origin, sequenced in a study of T-cell memory formation after mild COVID-19. Each CDR3 protein gets one entry after TCRdb re-called the 5' RACE reads with MiXCR. The sample has more than 85,000 distinct CDR3 sequences, around 10% seen once. The sample consisted of PBMCs or a T cell subset sorted from them (not recorded which). The receptors here all came from a man between 18 and 29 years old who had mild COVID-19 (a few samples of this study predate the infection). Cell type and time point are not known.

This chain connects TRBV6-6 to TRBJ1-5; no clear D gene. The CDR3 contains 14 residues. Trimming left V 0 bases short and J 7 bases short, with 10 bases between. Per the germline V gene, CDR1 is MNHNY and CDR2 is SVGAGI (reference sequence). CDR3 coding DNA: TGTGCCAGCAGTTACTCGATGGGGTGGCAGCCCCAGCATTTT. Translated: CASSYSMGWQPQHF.

This rearrangement joins TRBV5-4 to TRBJ2-7; 7 bases fit TRBD2. Germline V gene lookup returns CDR1 SGHNT and CDR2 YYREEE (reference sequence). This CDR3 has 12 amino acids. V was clipped by 2 bases and J by 6 bases; unmatched bases: 2. The CDR3 bases are TGTGCCAGCAGCTTCTCTAGCGGCGAGCAGTACGTC. Residues: CASSFSSGEQYV.

This clonotype was observed a handful of times. The chain uses TRBV24-1 and TRBJ2-3; 8 nucleotides align to TRBD2. This CDR3 is 18 amino acids long. Trimming at V came to 4 bases and at J to 4 bases, leaving 15 bases not matched to a gene. Germline V gene sequence: CDR1 KGHDR, CDR2 SFDVKD. The CDR3 DNA sequence: TGTGCCACCAGTGAAACAAGTACCGCGGGGGGCGAATCAGATACGCAGTATTTT. Translated, it gives CATSETSTAGGESDTQYF.

This clonotype has just a few counts. The chain has TRBV4-1 and TRBJ2-7, with TRBD2 identical over 10 bases. Germline V CDR1 and CDR2: MGHRA, YSYEKL. The CDR3 covers 15 residues. J lost 7 bases, V lost 5 bases, and 11 bases had no gene match. DNA for the CDR3: TGCGCCAGCAGCGACGGCACTAGCGGGGCTCGGGAGCAGTACTTC. It translates to CASSDGTSGAREQYF.

This chain connects TRBV7-8 to TRBJ2-3; D is unclear. The CDR3 loop spans 15 amino acids. Germline CDR1 is SGHVS and CDR2 is FQNEAQ. Trimming removed 2 bases at V and 3 bases at J, with 12 bases between. The CDR3 nucleotides read TGTGCCAGCAGCTTAAAACAGCGAGAGACAGATACGCAGTATTTT. Amino acids: CASSLKQRETDTQYF.

This clonotype appeared a few times. The chain links TRBV7-9 to TRBJ2-7; 9 bases line up with TRBD2. The CDR3 spans 15 residues. Germline lookup yields CDR1 SEHNR and CDR2 FQNEAQ (reference sequence). Trimming took 5 bases from V and 0 from J; bases not matched to a gene: 5. The CDR3: CASSTTSGYSYEQYF. CDR3 sequence (DNA): TGTGCCAGCAGCACGACTAGCGGATACTCCTACGAGCAGTACTTC.

This clonotype was seen only a few times. The chain combines TRBV6-5 with TRBJ2-3, with a possible D match to TRBD2 (5 bases). Germline CDR1 reads MNHEY; CDR2 reads SVGAGI. This CDR3 spans 11 amino acids. V shed 8 bases and J shed 5 bases, with 8 bases lying between them. CDR3 sequence reads: CASLRGDTQYF. DNA of the CDR3: TGTGCCAGCCTTCGGGGAGATACGCAGTATTTT.

V is TRBV4-3 and J is TRBJ1-6; D is ambiguous. Germline V gene data show CDR1 as LGHNA and CDR2 as YSLEER. V gave up 0 bases and J gave up 7 bases, with 10 bases separating them. CDR3 size: 15 residues. The CDR3 DNA follows: TGCGCCAGCAGCCAAGATTTGGCGGGGAATTCACCCCTCCACTTT. Amino acids: CASSQDLAGNSPLHF.

This clonotype has more than one count but fewer than ten. The rearrangement joins TRBV7-3 to TRBJ1-2, with no clear D. Trimming removed 3 bases at V and 10 bases at J, with 18 bases between. The CDR3 spans 14 residues. In germline, CDR1 is SGHTA, CDR2 FQGTGA. CDR3 residues: CASSLDVNTDDYTF. The CDR3 coding sequence is TGTGCCAGCAGCTTGGACGTTAATACCGATGACTACACCTTC.

V and J are TRBV4-2 and TRBJ2-2; no clear D gene. CDR1 and CDR2 (germline): LGHNA, YNFKEQ. This CDR3 has 14 residues. Trimming removed 1 base at V and 6 bases at J, with 9 bases between. The CDR3 protein is CASSQVPGPGELFF. CDR3 DNA sequence: TGTGCCAGCAGCCAAGTTCCCGGGCCCGGGGAGCTGTTTTTT.

This clonotype was picked up a small number of times. V gene TRBV2 combines with J gene TRBJ2-7; TRBD2 matches 8 bases. The CDR3 extends over 13 amino acids. Germline V gene sequence: CDR1 SNHLY, CDR2 FYNNEI. After removal of 3 bases from V and 3 bases from J, the junction contained 1 base not matched to a gene. The CDR3 loop is CASSDLAGYEQYF. Here the CDR3 DNA reads TGTGCCAGCAGTGACCTAGCGGGCTACGAGCAGTACTTC. The entire variable domain, with the rest obtained from reference TRBV2 and TRBJ2-7, is as follows: EPEVTQTPSHQVTQMGQEVILRCVPISNHLYFYWYRQILGQKVEFLVSFYNNEISEKSEIFDDQFSVERPDGSNFTLKIRSTKLEDSAMYFCASSDLAGYEQYFGPGTRLTVT.

The genes are TRBV4-3 and TRBJ2-7; D may match TRBD1 or TRBD2 (5 bases each). Trimming removed 5 bases at V and 5 bases at J, with 19 bases between. In germline, CDR1 is LGHNA, CDR2 YSLEER. CDR3 size: 15 residues. The DNA for the CDR3 is TGCGCCAGCAGCTTTGGGACGGACGTCCGGAACGAGCAGTACTTC. Protein sequence: CASSFGTDVRNEQYF.

The V call is TRBV7-2, the J call TRBJ2-3; D ambiguous. CDR3 size: 13 residues. Trimming took off 5 bases at V and 6 bases at J, with 12 bases between the two ends. Germline V CDR1 and CDR2: SGHTA, FQGNSA. The CDR3 sequence: CASSRWVGDTQYF. CDR3 coding DNA: TGTGCCAGCAGCCGGTGGGTGGGCGATACGCAGTATTTT. The full variable domain, completed using reference TRBV7-2 and TRBJ2-3, is GAGVSQSPSNKVTEKGKDVELRCDPISGHTALYWYRQSLGQGLEFLIYFQGNSAPDKSGLPSDRFSAERTGGSVSTLTIQRTQQEDSAVYLCASSRWVGDTQYFGPGTRLTVL.